These 17 T cell receptor beta chains share one sample of origin, sequenced in a study of graft-versus-host responses after intestinal transplantation. Method: immunoSEQ multiplex PCR; TCRdb's copy keeps in-frame clones and lacks some. The data hold 65,000 to 100,000 clones, with roughly 90% observed a single time. Antigen specificity for these receptors is unknown. The source was unstimulated CD8+ T cells sorted from spleen or lymph node cells, collected before transplant. The receptors come from a human donor who was the organ donor for an intestinal transplant.

The V gene is TRBV7-9, the J gene TRBJ1-4, with D maybe TRBD1 (6 bases). Trimming shortened V by 11 bases and J by 4 bases, and 11 bases separated the two germline ends. The CDR3 consists of 12 residues. CDR1 and CDR2 (germline): SEHNR, FQNEAQ (reference sequence). DNA for the CDR3: TGTGCCGAGCAGGGGAGTAATGAAAAACTGTTTTTT. It encodes CAEQGSNEKLFF.

The chain employs TRBV29-1 and TRBJ1-2; 8 bases are a match to TRBD1. The junction had 3 bases not matched to a gene; V was cut back by 4 bases and J by 5 bases. This CDR3 region has 12 residues. CDR1 and CDR2 from the germline V gene are SQVTM and ANQGSEA. This chain's CDR3 is CSVVDREYGYTF. CDR3 DNA: TGCAGCGTTGTGGACAGGGAATATGGCTACACCTTC.

The count of this clone is one. This chain connects TRBV7-9 to TRBJ2-7; 8 positions match TRBD1. The ends lost 5 bases at V and 2 bases at J; junction bases unmatched: 11. This CDR3 spans 16 amino acids. Germline assignment: CDR1 SEHNR and CDR2 FQNEAQ (reference sequence). DNA of the CDR3: TGTGCCAGCAGCGACAGATCCGGGACAGGCCCCTACGAGCAGTACTTC. It specifies CASSDRSGTGPYEQYF. The full variable domain, in which reference TRBV7-9 and TRBJ2-7 provide the parts outside the CDR3, is DTGVSQNPRHKITKRGQNVTFRCDPISEHNRLYWYRQTLGQGPEFLTYFQNEAQLEKSRLLSDRFSAERPKGSFSTLEIQRTEQGDSAMYLCASSDRSGTGPYEQYFGPGTRLTVT.

This chain connects TRBV7-2 to TRBJ1-1; 8 nucleotides line up with TRBD1. The CDR3 sequence is 18 residues long. Losses at the gene ends were 1 base for V and 1 base for J; bases not matched to a gene: 11. CDR1 and CDR2 (germline): SGHTA, FQGNSA. This CDR3 is CASSLGGRDRSRNTEAFF. The CDR3 DNA sequence: TGTGCCAGCAGCTTAGGGGGCCGGGACAGGAGTAGGAACACTGAAGCTTTCTTT. Full variable domain (missing parts from reference TRBV7-2 and TRBJ1-1): GAGVSQSPSNKVTEKGKDVELRCDPISGHTALYWYRQSLGQGLEFLIYFQGNSAPDKSGLPSDRFSAERTGGSVSTLTIQRTQQEDSAVYLCASSLGGRDRSRNTEAFFGQGTRLTVV.

V usage is TRBV28 and J usage is TRBJ2-7; 12 bases fit TRBD2. Germline V CDR1 and CDR2: MDHEN, SYDVKM. Trimming removed 3 bases from V and 7 bases from J; junction bases left unmatched: 7. This CDR3 is built from 15 residues. CDR3 nucleotides: TGTGCCAGCAGTTTCGCTAGCGGGGGGGGGCCGGAGCAGTACTTC. Translated: CASSFASGGGPEQYF.

The chain uses TRBV5-4 and TRBJ1-3, with TRBD1 as a possible D gene (6 bases). CDR3 length: 15 residues. V lost 2 bases to trimming and J lost 0 bases, with 9 bases between them. Germline V gene sequence: CDR1 SGHNT, CDR2 YYREEE (reference sequence). CDR3 nucleotide sequence: TGTGCCAGCAGCTTTAGGGGGAGCTCTGGAAACACCATATATTTT. It is translated as CASSFRGSSGNTIYF.

The CDR3 DNA is TGTGCCATCAGAGGGACATACCTAGCCGAGCAGTACTTC. It encodes CAIRGTYLAEQYF. The chain couples TRBV10-3 to TRBJ2-5; possible D gene TRBD1, 6 bases. The end of the DNA fits TRBJ2-7 better, so the J call may be wrong. Germline V gene lookup returns CDR1 ENHRY and CDR2 SYGVKD. This CDR3 region has 13 residues.

The chain uses TRBV19 and TRBJ1-3, with D tentatively TRBD1 (6 bases). This CDR3 has 18 residues. V dropped 4 bases and J dropped 0 bases, with 19 bases sitting between them. CDR1 and CDR2 from the germline V gene are LNHDA and SQIVND (reference sequence). The CDR3 DNA follows: TGTGCCAGTAGTAATCGGATCCCGACAGGCAGCTCTGGAAACACCATATATTTT. Translating it yields CASSNRIPTGSSGNTIYF.

The gene calls are TRBV4-3 and TRBJ2-2, with 11 bases lining up with TRBD2. Germline V lookup: CDR1 LGHNA, CDR2 YSLEER. The CDR3 has 15 amino acids. Unmatched junction bases numbered 3, after V lost 3 bases and J lost 6 bases. The CDR3 loop is CASSHGSGGAGELFF. The DNA of the CDR3 is TGCGCCAGCAGCCATGGTAGCGGGGGGGCCGGGGAGCTGTTTTTT.

This clone was detected once. CDR3 in DNA: TGTGCCGCCCAGGAGGGCAGCAATGAGCAGTTCTTC. Amino acids: CAAQEGSNEQFF. The V gene is TRBV10-3, the J gene TRBJ2-1, with D possibly TRBD2 on 6 matching bases. The CDR3 length is 12 residues. V lost 11 bases and J lost 6, with 14 bases in between. Germline values: CDR1 ENHRY, CDR2 SYGVKD.

This sequence joins TRBV27 and TRBJ2-7; TRBD1 matches 7 bases. This CDR3 comprises 13 residues. Trimming cost V 7 bases and J 2 bases; bases outside gene matches: 5. Per germline, CDR1 MNHEY and CDR2 SMNVEV (reference sequence). The CDR3 protein is CASIGQGAYEQYF. The CDR3 region has the DNA TGTGCCAGCATAGGGCAGGGGGCCTACGAGCAGTACTTC.

The chain employs TRBV2 and TRBJ2-2; weak D call: TRBD1 (5 bases). Germline CDR1 is SNHLY and CDR2 is FYNNEI. Trimming removed 3 bases at V and 5 bases at J, with 16 bases between. There are 16 residues in the CDR3. The CDR3 DNA sequence: TGTGCCAGCAGTGAGACGCAGGGATCTGGAACCGGGGAGCTGTTTTTT. Encoded protein: CASSETQGSGTGELFF.

The V and J genes are TRBV4-2 and TRBJ2-7; possible D gene TRBD2, 5 bases. Per germline, CDR1 LGHNA and CDR2 YNFKEQ. V shed 4 bases and J shed 2 bases, with 6 bases lying between them. The CDR3 has 12 residues. This CDR3 is CASSPGAYEQYF. The CDR3, as DNA: TGTGCCAGCAGCCCCGGGGCCTACGAGCAGTACTTC.

The chain couples TRBV6-5 to TRBJ1-5; 7 bases agree with TRBD1. The V gene end was trimmed by 5 bases and the J gene end by 6 bases; junction bases not matched to a gene: 4. The CDR3 length is 13 residues. Germline V lookup: CDR1 MNHEY, CDR2 SVGAGI. The CDR3 reads CASSLQGGQPQHF. The CDR3 nucleotides read TGTGCCAGCAGTCTCCAGGGGGGTCAGCCCCAGCATTTT.

The chain carries TRBV4-3 and TRBJ1-2, with 7 positions matching TRBD1. The germline CDR1 and CDR2 sequences are LGHNA and YSLEER. V trimming: 3 bases; J trimming: 6 bases; junction bases outside the gene matches: 10. This CDR3 spans 15 amino acids. CDR3 nucleotide sequence: TGCGCCAGCAGCCAGGGGACGACAGGGACAGATGGCTACACCTTC. Its translation: CASSQGTTGTDGYTF.

This clone has a single count. The V gene is TRBV5-1, the J gene TRBJ2-2, with D possibly matching TRBD2 (6 bases). V lost 0 bases to trimming and J lost 0 bases, with 9 bases between them. The CDR3 extends over 16 amino acids. The germline V gene has CDR1 SGHRS and CDR2 YFSETQ. The CDR3 DNA follows: TGCGCCAGCAGCTTGGAAGGAGGGTCGAACACCGGGGAGCTGTTTTTT. Encoded protein: CASSLEGGSNTGELFF.

This chain uses TRBV7-8 with TRBJ2-2, with D perhaps matching TRBD1 (6 bases). Germline V gene lookup returns CDR1 SGHVS and CDR2 FQNEAQ. The CDR3 sequence is 14 residues long. Trimming took 4 bases from V and 5 from J, leaving 11 bases between them. CDR3 loop: CASSWLDRTGELFF. In DNA form, the CDR3 reads TGTGCCAGCAGCTGGCTAGACAGGACCGGGGAGCTGTTTTTT.